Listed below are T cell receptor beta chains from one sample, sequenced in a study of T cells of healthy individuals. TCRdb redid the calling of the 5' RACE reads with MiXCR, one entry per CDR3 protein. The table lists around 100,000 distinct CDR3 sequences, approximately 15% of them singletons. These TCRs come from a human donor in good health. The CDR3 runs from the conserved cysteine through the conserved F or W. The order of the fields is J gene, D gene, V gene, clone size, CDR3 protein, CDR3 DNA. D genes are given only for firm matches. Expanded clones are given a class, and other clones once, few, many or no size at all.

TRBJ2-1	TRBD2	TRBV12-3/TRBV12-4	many	CASRVAGGVYEQFF	TGTGCCAGCAGAGTAGCGGGGGGCGTGTATGAGCAGTTCTTC
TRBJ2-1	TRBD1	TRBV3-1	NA	CASSHIRGTGARNEQFF	TGTGCCAGCAGCCATATCCGGGGGACAGGGGCCCGCAATGAGCAGTTCTTC
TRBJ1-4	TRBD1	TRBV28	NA	CASSFRDREKLFF	TGTGCCAGCAGTTTCAGGGACAGGGAAAAACTGTTTTTT
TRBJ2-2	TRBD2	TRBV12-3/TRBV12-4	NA	CASSFAGGYGELFF	TGTGCCAGCAGTTTCGCGGGAGGCTACGGGGAGCTGTTTTTT
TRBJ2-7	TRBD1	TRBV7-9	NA	CASSLMEGQGEYEQYF	TGTGCCAGCAGCTTAATGGAAGGACAGGGGGAGTACGAGCAGTACTTC
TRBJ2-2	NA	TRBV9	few	CASSRVPGANTGELFF	TGTGCCAGCAGCAGGGTTCCGGGAGCCAACACCGGGGAGCTGTTTTTT
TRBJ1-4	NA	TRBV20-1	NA	CSVQSRNEKLFF	TGCAGTGTGCAGAGTCGTAATGAAAAACTGTTTTTT
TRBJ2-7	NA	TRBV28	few	CASTGARSSYEQYF	TGTGCCAGCACCGGGGCCAGAAGCTCCTACGAGCAGTACTTC
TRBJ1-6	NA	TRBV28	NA	CASNDINNSPLHF	TGTGCCAGCAACGACATAAACAATTCACCCCTCCACTTT
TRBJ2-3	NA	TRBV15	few	CATSRRTATGADTQYF	TGTGCCACCAGCAGGAGGACCGCGACGGGGGCAGATACGCAGTATTTT
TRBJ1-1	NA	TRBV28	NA	CASSLLGRNTEAFF	TGTGCCAGCAGTTTGCTGGGAAGGAACACTGAAGCTTTCTTT
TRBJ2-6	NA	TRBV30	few	CAWSVGGSGANVLTF	TGTGCCTGGAGTGTAGGGGGGTCTGGGGCCAACGTCCTGACTTTC
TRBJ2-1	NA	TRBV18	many	CASSPPSWFGQFF	TGTGCCAGCTCACCACCGAGTTGGTTCGGGCAGTTCTTC
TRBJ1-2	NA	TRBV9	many	CASSVGQDYGYTF	TGTGCCAGCAGCGTAGGACAGGACTATGGCTACACCTTC
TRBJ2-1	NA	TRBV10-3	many	CAISESTASAPSYNEQFF	TGTGCCATCAGTGAGTCGACGGCTAGCGCGCCCTCCTACAATGAGCAGTTCTTC
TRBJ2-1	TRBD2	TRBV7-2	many	CASSRDYTYNEQFF	TGTGCCAGCAGCCGGGACTATACCTACAATGAGCAGTTCTTC
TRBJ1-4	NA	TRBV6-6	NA	CASSYAGEGEKLFF	TGTGCCAGCAGTTACGCAGGGGAAGGGGAAAAACTGTTTTTT
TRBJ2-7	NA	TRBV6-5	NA	CASSYSRAYEQYF	TGTGCCAGCAGTTACTCGAGGGCCTACGAGCAGTACTTC
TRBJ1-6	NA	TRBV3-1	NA	CASSQGSGALNSPLHF	TGTGCCAGCAGCCAGGGATCGGGAGCTTTGAATTCACCCCTCCACTTT
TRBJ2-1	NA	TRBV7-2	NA	CASSFGYNEQFF	TGTGCCAGCAGCTTCGGGTACAATGAGCAGTTCTTC
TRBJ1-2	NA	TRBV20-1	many	CSASLPSNYGYTF	TGCAGTGCTAGCCTACCGAGTAACTATGGCTACACCTTC
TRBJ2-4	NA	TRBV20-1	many	CSARDRPFLRAKNIQYF	TGCAGTGCTAGAGATCGGCCCTTCCTTCGGGCCAAAAACATTCAGTACTTC
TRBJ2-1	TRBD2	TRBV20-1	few	CSARDREGREIEQFF	TGCAGTGCTAGAGATAGGGAGGGGCGGGAGATTGAGCAGTTCTTC
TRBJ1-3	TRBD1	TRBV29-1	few	CSVEDRGQGVTRTGWNTIYF	TGCAGCGTTGAAGACCGCGGACAGGGGGTCACACGGACAGGGTGGAACACCATATATTTT
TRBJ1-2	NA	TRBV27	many	CASSLTANNYGYTF	TGTGCCAGCAGTTTAACTGCCAATAACTATGGCTACACCTTC
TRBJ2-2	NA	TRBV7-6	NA	CASRSPEGITGELFF	TGTGCCAGCAGATCTCCCGAGGGTATCACCGGGGAGCTGTTTTTT
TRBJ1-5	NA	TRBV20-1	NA	CSATDSANSNQPQHF	TGCAGTGCTACGGACAGCGCGAATAGCAATCAGCCCCAGCATTTT
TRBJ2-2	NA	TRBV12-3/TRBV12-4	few	CASSRRTDTGELFF	TGTGCCAGCAGCCGACGGACAGACACCGGGGAGCTGTTTTTT
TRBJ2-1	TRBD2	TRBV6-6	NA	CASTKGLPNEQFF	TGTGCCAGCACCAAGGGACTACCGAATGAGCAGTTCTTC
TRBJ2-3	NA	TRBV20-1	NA	CSVRGGQADTQYF	TGCAGTGTTAGGGGGGGGCAGGCAGATACGCAGTATTTT
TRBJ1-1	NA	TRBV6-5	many	CASSWTTWNTEAFF	TGTGCCAGCAGTTGGACCACATGGAACACTGAAGCTTTCTTT
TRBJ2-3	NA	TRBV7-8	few	CASSLATGTSTDTQYF	TGTGCCAGCAGCTTAGCAACCGGGACTAGCACAGATACGCAGTATTTT
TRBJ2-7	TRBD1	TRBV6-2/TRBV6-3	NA	CASSFGTGGVKGEQYF	TGTGCCAGCAGTTTCGGGACAGGGGGCGTAAAAGGCGAGCAGTACTTC
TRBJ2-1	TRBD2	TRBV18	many	CASSSNLAGVRDEQFF	TGTGCCAGCTCATCAAATTTAGCGGGAGTGCGTGATGAGCAGTTCTTC
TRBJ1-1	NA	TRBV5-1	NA	CASSRGGTFTEAFF	TGCGCCAGCAGCCGAGGGGGAACGTTCACTGAAGCTTTCTTT
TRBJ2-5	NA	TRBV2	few	CASSVRGGAVETQYF	TGTGCCAGCAGTGTCCGAGGGGGGGCCGTAGAGACCCAGTACTTC
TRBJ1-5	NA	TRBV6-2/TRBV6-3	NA	CASSQGPNQPQHF	TGTGCCAGCAGCCAGGGTCCCAATCAGCCCCAGCATTTT
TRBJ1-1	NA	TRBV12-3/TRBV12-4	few	CASSPMGEAFF	TGTGCCAGCAGTCCCATGGGGGAAGCTTTCTTT
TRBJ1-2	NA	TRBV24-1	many	CASEGKTF	TGTGCCAGCGAAGGAAAGACCTTC
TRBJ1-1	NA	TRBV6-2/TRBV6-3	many	CASSYEMGEAFF	TGTGCCAGCAGTTACGAAATGGGTGAAGCTTTCTTT
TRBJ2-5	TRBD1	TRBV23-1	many	CASRLTGGLKETQYF	TGCGCCAGCAGATTGACAGGGGGCCTGAAAGAGACCCAGTACTTC
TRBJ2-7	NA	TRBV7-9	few	CASSSTSRVAYEQYF	TGTGCCAGCAGTTCCACTAGTAGGGTTGCCTACGAGCAGTACTTC
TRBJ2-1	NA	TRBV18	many	CASSRSETYNEQFF	TGTGCCAGCTCACGATCGGAGACCTACAATGAGCAGTTCTTC
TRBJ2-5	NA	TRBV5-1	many	CASSGAGLETQYF	TGCGCCAGCAGTGGGGCAGGGTTGGAGACCCAGTACTTC
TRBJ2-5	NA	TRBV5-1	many	CASSLVDTNQETQYF	TGCGCCAGCAGCTTAGTGGACACTAACCAAGAGACCCAGTACTTC
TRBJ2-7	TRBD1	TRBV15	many	CATSSSIRQGVPGEQYF	TGTGCCACCAGCAGCTCCATACGACAGGGGGTCCCAGGGGAGCAGTACTTC
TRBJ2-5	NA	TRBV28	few	CASSLAGTRGETQYF	TGTGCCAGCAGTTTAGCGGGCACCCGGGGGGAGACCCAGTACTTC
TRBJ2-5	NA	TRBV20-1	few	CSARDPVGAGETQYF	TGCAGTGCTAGAGATCCAGTGGGAGCTGGAGAGACCCAGTACTTC
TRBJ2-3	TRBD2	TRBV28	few	CASSLSGIGTDTQYF	TGTGCCAGCAGCCTCAGCGGGATTGGCACAGATACGCAGTATTTT
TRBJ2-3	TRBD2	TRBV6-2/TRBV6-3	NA	CASSYGGSGTDTQYF	TGTGCCAGCAGTTACGGCGGGAGTGGCACAGATACGCAGTATTTT
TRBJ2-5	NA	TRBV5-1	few	CASDSALYLCASSLTGETQYF	NA
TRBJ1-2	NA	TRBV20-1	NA	CSASLPNYGYTF	TGCAGTGCGAGTTTGCCAAACTATGGCTACACCTTC
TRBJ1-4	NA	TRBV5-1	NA	CASSLGGERKLFF	TGCGCCAGCAGCTTGGGAGGGGAAAGGAAACTGTTTTTT
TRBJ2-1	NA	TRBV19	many	CASSKGLEAYNEQFF	TGTGCCAGTAGTAAGGGACTGGAAGCCTACAATGAGCAGTTCTTC
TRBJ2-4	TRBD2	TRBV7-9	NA	CASSFLTSGGALAKNIQYF	TGTGCCAGCAGCTTCTTAACTAGCGGGGGGGCCCTAGCCAAAAACATTCAGTACTTC
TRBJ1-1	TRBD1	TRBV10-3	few	CATARGQGTSTEAFF	TGTGCCACCGCGAGGGGACAGGGTACAAGCACTGAAGCTTTCTTT
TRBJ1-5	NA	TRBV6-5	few	CASSYGLSEKPQHF	TGTGCCAGCAGTTACGGTCTATCCGAGAAGCCCCAGCATTTT
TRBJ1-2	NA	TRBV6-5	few	CASSYSGSREGYGYTF	TGTGCCAGCAGTTACTCCGGGTCCAGGGAGGGCTATGGCTACACCTTC
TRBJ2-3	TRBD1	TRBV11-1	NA	CASSEFQGASSDTQYF	TGTGCCAGCAGCGAGTTCCAGGGGGCTAGCTCAGATACGCAGTATTTT